The clone carrying this TCR beta chain was counted between two and nine times. Survey-level TCR beta sequencing used the immunoSEQ assay. TCRdb's table, derived via immunoSEQ multiplex PCR, lists solely in-frame clones and lacks some. The sample consists of around 49,000 clones, more than 85% of them appearing once. Germline V gene sequence: CDR1 SQVTM, CDR2 ANQGSEA. This CDR3 contains 13 residues. Trimming took 5 bases from V and 4 from J; bases not matched to a gene: 5. Sequencing input: PBMCs. J is TRBJ2-7 and V is TRBV29-1; 10 nucleotides line up with TRBD2. The receptor comes from a man between 40 and 49 years old with rheumatoid arthritis. CDR3 nucleotide sequence: TGCAGCGTTCGTCCTAGCGGGGGTTACGAGCAGTACTTC. Translation: CSVRPSGGYEQYF.